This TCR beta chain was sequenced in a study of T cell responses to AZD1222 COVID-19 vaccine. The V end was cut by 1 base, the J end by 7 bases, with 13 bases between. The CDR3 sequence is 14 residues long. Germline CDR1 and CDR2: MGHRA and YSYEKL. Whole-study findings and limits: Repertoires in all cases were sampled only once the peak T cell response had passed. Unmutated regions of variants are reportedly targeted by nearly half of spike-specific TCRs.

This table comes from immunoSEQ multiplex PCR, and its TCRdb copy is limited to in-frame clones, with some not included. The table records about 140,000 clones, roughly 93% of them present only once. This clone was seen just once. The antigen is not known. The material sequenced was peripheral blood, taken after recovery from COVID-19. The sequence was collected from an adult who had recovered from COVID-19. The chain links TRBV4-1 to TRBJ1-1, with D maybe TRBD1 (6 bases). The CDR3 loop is CASSQVTGKVEAFF. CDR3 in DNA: TGCGCCAGCAGCCAAGTTACAGGGAAGGTTGAAGCTTTCTTT.